This is a list of T cell receptor beta chains from one sample in a study of shared clonotypes between healthy human individuals. TCRdb keeps only in-frame clones here, not all; method: immunoSEQ multiplex PCR. The table has hundreds of thousands of clones, roughly four fifths seen once. What was sequenced was PBMCs. The receptors shown here come from a middle-aged woman in good health. Some clones in this sample may be carry-over from other donors' samples. Each CDR3 is given with its conserved first and last residue. D genes are given only for firm matches. Size tells how often a clone was seen (once, few, many) or the class of an expanded clone, and some rows leave it out.

D	size	V	J	CDR3	DNA
.	many	TRBV10-1	TRBJ2-2	CASSAGSPGGELFF	TGCGCCAGCAGCGCAGGGTCACCGGGGGGGGAGCTGTTTTTT
.	.	TRBV18	TRBJ1-1	CASSPRGGTEAFF	TGTGCCAGCTCACCACGAGGGGGCACTGAAGCTTTCTTT
.	.	TRBV7-3	TRBJ2-2	CASSFTDTGELFF	TGTGCCAGCAGCTTCACGGACACCGGGGAGCTGTTTTTT
.	.	TRBV5-3	TRBJ1-5	CARSPWGILVQPQHF	TGTGCCAGAAGCCCCTGGGGGATCCTGGTTCAGCCCCAGCATTTT
.	.	TRBV30	TRBJ1-2	CAWSETGSWGYTF	TGTGCCTGGAGTGAAACAGGGTCTTGGGGCTACACCTTC
.	.	TRBV14	TRBJ1-2	CASSQERSQRFYGYTF	TGTGCCAGCAGCCAAGAGAGGTCCCAAAGATTTTATGGCTACACCTTC
TRBD1	few	TRBV5-1	TRBJ2-5	CASSLSGTGVGETQYF	TGCGCCAGCAGCTTGTCCGGGACAGGGGTAGGAGAGACCCAGTACTTC
.	.	TRBV28	TRBJ2-5	CASRNLGTQYF	TGTGCCAGCAGGAACCTGGGGACCCAGTACTTC
.	.	TRBV9	TRBJ1-2	CASSVASLGTETGYTF	TGTGCCAGCAGCGTAGCATCTTTGGGGACGGAAACTGGCTACACCTTC
.	.	TRBV4-2	TRBJ2-3	CASSQEDSTRRVYF	TGTGCCAGCAGCCAGGAAGACAGCACCCGCCGCGTCTATTTT
TRBD1	once	TRBV5-4	TRBJ2-5	CASSSSGTGAGKTQYF	TGTGCCAGCAGCTCTTCCGGGACAGGGGCGGGGAAGACCCAGTACTTC
TRBD1	once	TRBV30	TRBJ2-7	CALQGRSYEQYF	TGTGCCCTACAGGGGCGCTCCTACGAGCAGTACTTC
.	few	TRBV19	TRBJ2-7	CASSIRQAISYEQYF	TGTGCCAGTAGTATACGACAGGCGATCTCCTACGAGCAGTACTTC
TRBD2	.	TRBV4-2	TRBJ2-7	CASSQGLAVYEQYF	TGTGCCAGCAGCCAAGGGCTAGCGGTGTACGAGCAGTACTTC
.	.	TRBV6-4	TRBJ1-1	CASSPGRARGTEAFF	TGTGCCAGCAGTCCTGGACGGGCGAGGGGCACTGAAGCTTTCTTT
.	.	TRBV7-2	TRBJ1-1	CASSSSQAGGAFF	TGTGCCAGCAGCTCGTCACAGGCAGGAGGAGCTTTCTTT
TRBD2	.	TRBV11-2	TRBJ2-1	CASMALGGRVNEQFF	TGTGCCAGCATGGCCCTAGGCGGGAGGGTTAATGAGCAGTTCTTC
TRBD2	.	TRBV10-3	TRBJ2-2	CAIRPGLAANTGELFF	TGTGCCATCAGACCAGGACTAGCGGCAAACACCGGGGAGCTGTTTTTT
.	.	TRBV5-1	TRBJ2-7	CASTVGRAPTDEQYF	TGCGCCAGCACCGTGGGCAGGGCCCCTACGGACGAGCAGTACTTC
TRBD1	.	TRBV6-1	TRBJ1-3	CASSDVAGGGNTIYF	TGTGCCAGCAGTGATGTGGCAGGGGGAGGAAACACCATATATTTT
.	many	TRBV5-5	TRBJ2-7	CASSLALQLGYEQYF	TGTGCCAGCAGCTTGGCCCTTCAACTAGGCTACGAGCAGTACTTC
TRBD2	.	TRBV13	TRBJ2-7	CASSQGLAGTYEQYF	TGTGCCAGCAGCCAGGGACTAGCGGGAACCTACGAGCAGTACTTC
TRBD2	.	TRBV4-1	TRBJ2-7	CASSQREAGYEQYF	TGCGCCAGCAGCCAGCGGGAGGCCGGGTACGAGCAGTACTTC
.	.	TRBV6-1	TRBJ1-2	CASSEGRGTIYGYTF	TGTGCCAGCAGTGAAGGGCGGGGCACAATCTATGGCTACACCTTC
.	.	TRBV30	TRBJ1-6	CAWSEEGRASSPLHF	TGTGCCTGGAGTGAAGAGGGCCGGGCGAGTTCACCCCTCCACTTT
.	.	TRBV27	TRBJ1-3	CASSLGGSSGNTIYF	TGTGCCAGCAGTTTAGGGGGGAGCTCTGGAAACACCATATATTTT
TRBD1	.	TRBV18	TRBJ2-7	CASSPTDRDHEQYF	TGTGCCAGCTCACCGACGGACAGGGACCACGAGCAGTACTTC
.	.	TRBV6-1	TRBJ1-1	CATGTLNTEAFF	TGTGCCACCGGGACATTGAACACTGAAGCTTTCTTT
.	once	TRBV6-6	TRBJ1-1	CASSRGGVGTEAFF	TGTGCCAGCAGTCGCGGCGGGGTAGGCACTGAAGCTTTCTTT
TRBD2	.	TRBV30	TRBJ2-1	CAWRARLAGYNEQFF	TGTGCCTGGAGGGCCAGACTAGCGGGGTACAATGAGCAGTTCTTC
.	.	TRBV14	TRBJ2-3	CASSPLLGTTDTQYF	TGTGCCAGCAGCCCCCTACTAGGAACTACAGATACGCAGTATTTT
.	.	TRBV7-2	TRBJ2-2	CASAPIANTGELFF	TGTGCCAGCGCCCCCATTGCGAACACCGGGGAGCTGTTTTTT
.	once	TRBV28	TRBJ2-3	CASSSGFSTDTQYF	TGTGCCAGCAGTTCGGGCTTCTCCACAGATACGCAGTATTTT
.	few	TRBV5-1	TRBJ2-5	CASSLGRRAWETQYF	TGCGCCAGCAGCTTGGGTCGGAGGGCCTGGGAGACCCAGTACTTC
.	.	TRBV7-8	TRBJ2-7	CASSFGEEQYF	TGTGCCAGCAGCTTCGGGGAGGAACAGTACTTC
.	.	TRBV7-3	TRBJ2-1	CASSLEGSSYNEQFF	TGTGCCAGCAGCCTGGAGGGGAGCTCCTACAATGAGCAGTTCTTC
.	.	TRBV27	TRBJ2-1	CASSFGQFDEQFF	TGTGCCAGCAGTTTCGGACAGTTCGATGAGCAGTTCTTC
TRBD1	.	TRBV7-9	TRBJ1-2	CASSPGTGLLYGYTF	TGTGCCAGCAGCCCAGGGACAGGGCTACTCTATGGCTACACCTTC
.	.	TRBV7-9	TRBJ2-4	CASSLVGLGGGNIQYF	TGTGCCAGCAGCTTAGTGGGGCTCGGAGGGGGAAACATTCAGTACTTC
.	.	TRBV7-2	TRBJ1-5	CASSLGGTGNQPQHF	TGTGCCAGCAGCTTAGGTGGGACGGGCAATCAGCCCCAGCATTTT
.	.	TRBV4-1	TRBJ2-1	CASGQAEAGKQFF	TGCGCCAGCGGCCAAGCGGAAGCGGGTAAGCAGTTCTTC
TRBD2	.	TRBV19	TRBJ2-2	CASSLSAGGTGELFF	TGTGCCAGTAGTCTCTCTGCGGGAGGGACCGGGGAGCTGTTTTTT
.	.	TRBV4-1	TRBJ1-5	CASRSHGNNQPQHF	TGCGCCAGCCGAAGCCACGGAAATAATCAGCCCCAGCATTTT
.	.	TRBV19	TRBJ1-2	CASSMKTGGNYGYTF	TGTGCCAGTAGTATGAAGACAGGAGGCAACTATGGCTACACCTTC
.	.	TRBV29-1	TRBJ2-1	CSVAQNTYNEQFF	TGCAGCGTTGCACAGAATACCTACAATGAGCAGTTCTTC
TRBD2	.	TRBV7-2	TRBJ2-7	CASRKSGFGGEQYF	TGTGCCAGCCGAAAAAGCGGGTTCGGGGGGGAGCAGTACTTC
.	.	TRBV4-3	TRBJ2-7	CASSQDRNGPGGTPSYEQYF	TGCGCCAGCAGCCAAGATCGCAATGGTCCGGGCGGGACACCATCCTACGAGCAGTACTTC
.	.	TRBV18	TRBJ1-5	CASSPVTGSDQPQHF	TGTGCCAGCTCACCAGTCACGGGCTCCGATCAGCCCCAGCATTTT
.	once	TRBV7-3	TRBJ2-3	CASSLDSTTDTQYF	TGTGCCAGCAGCCTCGACAGTACCACAGATACGCAGTATTTT
TRBD2	.	TRBV5-6	TRBJ2-7	CASSRSGAYYYEQYF	TGTGCCAGCAGCCGGAGCGGGGCCTACTACTACGAGCAGTACTTC
.	.	TRBV28	TRBJ1-2	CASSLSRQHGGYTF	TGTGCCAGCAGTCTAAGTCGACAGCACGGAGGCTACACCTTC